The 21 T cell receptor beta chains listed next were all sequenced from one sample in a study of T cell responses to AZD1222 COVID-19 vaccine. Produced via immunoSEQ multiplex PCR; TCRdb's table is partial and in-frame only. Among around 80,000 clones listed, approximately 92% were seen once. Sequencing was performed on peripheral blood, taken 28 days after the second AZD1222 dose. The receptors stem from an adult who received the AZD1222 COVID-19 vaccine.

The chain uses TRBV11-2 and TRBJ1-2, with 7 bases that match TRBD1. V lost 2 bases, J lost 7 bases, and 7 bases stayed unmatched. Germline V gives CDR1 SGHAT, CDR2 FQNNGV. This CDR3 has 14 residues. Here the CDR3 DNA reads TGTGCCAGCAGCTTATCTGGGCAGGGGGGTGGCTACACCTTC. Translation: CASSLSGQGGGYTF.

The chain carries TRBV11-3 and TRBJ2-7; unclear D gene. Germline V gene sequence: CDR1 SGHNT, CDR2 YENEEA. Trimming stripped 5 bases from V and 7 bases from J, with 15 bases between. The length of the CDR3 is 13 residues. The CDR3, as DNA: TGTGCCAGCAGCACCCGACGGGTACGTGAGCAGTACTTC. Residues: CASSTRRVREQYF.

The J gene is TRBJ2-2, the V gene TRBV6-4, with 9 bases lining up with TRBD1. Germline-derived CDR1 and CDR2 are MRHNA and SNTAGT. There are 16 residues in the CDR3. Trimming cost V 4 bases and J 2 bases; bases outside gene matches: 5. As DNA, the CDR3 is TGTGCCAGCAGTGCCCTGGGACAGGGAAACACCGGGGAGCTGTTTTTT. It is translated as CASSALGQGNTGELFF.

The chain joins TRBV10-1 to TRBJ2-5; TRBD1 matches 9 bases. The CDR3 covers 18 residues. With V trimmed by 4 bases and J by 3 bases, 15 bases remained unmatched. Germline CDR1 and CDR2: WNHNN and SYGVQD (reference sequence). For the CDR3, the DNA is TGCGCCAGCAGTGGGGGACAGGGAGGAAATTTCCCTGAAGAGACCCAGTACTTC. It specifies CASSGGQGGNFPEETQYF.

V and J are TRBV25-1 and TRBJ2-5; D possibly corresponds to TRBD2 (6 bases). The CDR3 is made up of 13 amino acids. Germline loops: CDR1 MGHDK, CDR2 SYGVNS. V was clipped by 7 bases and J by 0 bases, with 9 bases between them. Written as DNA, the CDR3 is TGTGCCAGCATAAGGGAGGACCAAGAGACCCAGTACTTC. Translated: CASIREDQETQYF. The full variable domain, rest sourced from reference TRBV25-1 and TRBJ2-5, is EADIYQTPRYLVIGTGKKITLECSQTMGHDKMYWYQQDPGMELHLIHYSYGVNSTEKGDLSSESTVSRIRTEHFPLTLESARPSHTSQYLCASIREDQETQYFGPGTRLLVL.

The chain recombines TRBV28 with TRBJ2-2; perhaps TRBD2 as D (7 bases). The germline V gene has CDR1 MDHEN and CDR2 SYDVKM. The CDR3 totals 15 residues. V shed 6 bases and J shed 5 bases, with 16 bases lying between them. CDR3 amino acids: CASSLARGATGELFF. Here the CDR3 DNA reads TGTGCCAGCAGCCTTGCACGGGGGGCGACCGGGGAGCTGTTTTTT.

The V gene is TRBV10-1, the J gene TRBJ2-7, with a tentative D call TRBD1 (5 bases). The V gene lost 5 bases and the J gene lost 0 bases, with 8 bases spanning the gap. Germline CDR1 is WNHNN and CDR2 is SYGVQD (reference sequence). The CDR3 sequence is 13 residues long. The CDR3 DNA reads as TGCGCCAGCAGTCCAGGGATCTCCTACGAGCAGTACTTC. Residues: CASSPGISYEQYF.

This CDR3 reads CASSVSGTANTGELFF. The CDR3, as DNA: TGTGCCAGCAGCGTTTCCGGGACAGCGAACACCGGGGAGCTGTTTTTT. The V and J genes are TRBV9 and TRBJ2-2; 7 bases agree with TRBD1. The CDR3 extends over 16 amino acids. V lost 2 bases, J lost 0 bases, and 4 bases stayed unmatched. Germline V CDR1 and CDR2: SGDLS, YYNGEE.

The V call is TRBV30, the J call TRBJ1-2; possible D gene TRBD1, 5 bases. The CDR3 totals 13 residues. Germline lookup yields CDR1 GTSNPN and CDR2 SVGIG (reference sequence). Trimming removed 1 base at V and 4 bases at J, with 10 bases between. CDR3 nucleotide sequence: TGTGCCTGGAGTGAGACCCAGGGCTATGGCTACACCTTC. Amino acids: CAWSETQGYGYTF.

This sequence joins TRBV7-9 and TRBJ2-4; 10 positions agree with TRBD1. In germline, CDR1 is SEHNR, CDR2 FQNEAQ (reference sequence). The trim removed 4 bases at V and 8 bases at J, leaving 2 bases unmatched. This CDR3 region has 13 residues. The CDR3, as DNA: TGTGCCAGCAGCTGGACAGGGGGAGACATTCAGTACTTC. Amino acid sequence: CASSWTGGDIQYF. Full variable domain (remainder filled in from reference TRBV7-9 and TRBJ2-4): DTGVSQNPRHKITKRGQNVTFRCDPISEHNRLYWYRQTLGQGPEFLTYFQNEAQLEKSRLLSDRFSAERPKGSFSTLEIQRTEQGDSAMYLCASSWTGGDIQYFGAGTRLSVL.

J is TRBJ1-1 and V is TRBV2; D is ambiguous. The CDR3 runs 15 residues. The germline CDR1 and CDR2 sequences are SNHLY and FYNNEI. V was cut by 3 bases and J by 0 bases, with 11 bases left in between. CDR3 loop: CASSDSMNLNTEAFF. In nucleotides, the CDR3 is TGTGCCAGCAGTGACTCGATGAACTTGAACACTGAAGCTTTCTTT. Full variable domain (rest looked up from reference TRBV2 and TRBJ1-1): EPEVTQTPSHQVTQMGQEVILRCVPISNHLYFYWYRQILGQKVEFLVSFYNNEISEKSEIFDDQFSVERPDGSNFTLKIRSTKLEDSAMYFCASSDSMNLNTEAFFGQGTRLTVV.

V and J are TRBV30 and TRBJ1-2, with D uncertain. Germline V gene lookup returns CDR1 GTSNPN and CDR2 SVGIG (reference sequence). This CDR3 has 11 residues. Trimming stripped 4 bases from V and 8 bases from J, with 11 bases between. In nucleotides, the CDR3 is TGTGCCTGGACGAAGAGAGGAGGCTACACCTTC. This gives the protein CAWTKRGGYTF.

The chain has TRBV2 and TRBJ2-7, with D perhaps TRBD2 (6 bases). Looked up from germline, CDR1 is SNHLY and CDR2 is FYNNEI. V lost 6 bases and J lost 3, with 15 bases in between. CDR3 size: 14 residues. The CDR3 bases are TGTGCCAGCAGGGGGGGTGCTGGGAACTACGAGCAGTACTTC. Amino acid sequence: CASRGGAGNYEQYF.

The chain joins TRBV24-1 to TRBJ2-3; D is unresolved. The V and J ends lost 10 bases and 4 bases respectively, with 17 bases between them. Germline V gene lookup returns CDR1 KGHDR and CDR2 SFDVKD. This CDR3 is built from 14 residues. Here the CDR3 reads CATGSATTADTQYF. CDR3 bases: TGTGCCACTGGGTCGGCCACCACGGCAGATACGCAGTATTTT.

The rearrangement joins TRBV5-6 to TRBJ2-7; 8 nucleotides line up with TRBD1. Germline V lookup: CDR1 SGHDT, CDR2 YYEEEE. Losses at the gene ends were 2 bases for V and 0 bases for J; bases not matched to a gene: 4. The CDR3 is made up of 15 amino acids. The CDR3 loop is CASSFNGQGSYEQYF. The CDR3 nucleotides are TGTGCCAGCAGCTTTAACGGACAGGGCTCCTACGAGCAGTACTTC.

The chain employs TRBV6-2 or TRBV6-3 and TRBJ1-5, with D perhaps TRBD1 (6 bases). V shed 4 bases and J shed 1 base, with 11 bases lying between them. CDR3 length equals 15 residues. Germline CDR1 MNHEY, CDR2 SVGEGT. CDR3 DNA: TGTGCCAGCAGTTCCGCAGGGGTCAGCAATCAGCCCCAGCATTTT. It specifies CASSSAGVSNQPQHF.

The J gene is TRBJ2-7, the V gene TRBV7-2; 7 bases line up with TRBD1. V lost 4 bases to trimming and J lost 3 bases; unmatched junction nucleotides: 9. The CDR3 totals 15 residues. The germline V gene has CDR1 SGHTA and CDR2 FQGNSA. This chain's CDR3 is CASSSHRTGDYEQYF. As DNA, the CDR3 is TGTGCCAGCAGCTCACACCGGACAGGCGACTACGAGCAGTACTTC.

V and J are TRBV19 and TRBJ2-5, with 7 bases fitting TRBD1. V was clipped by 5 bases and J by 1 base; unmatched bases: 13. CDR3 size: 17 residues. The germline V gene has CDR1 LNHDA and CDR2 SQIVND (reference sequence). CDR3 nucleotide sequence: TGTGCCAGTAGTGCCGCCCCCGGGACAGTAAGCCAAGAGACCCAGTACTTC. It is translated as CASSAAPGTVSQETQYF. The entire variable domain, with the rest obtained from reference TRBV19 and TRBJ2-5, is as follows: DGGITQSPKYLFRKEGQNVTLSCEQNLNHDAMYWYRQDPGQGLRLIYYSQIVNDFQKGDIAEGYSVSREKKESFPLTVTSAQKNPTAFYLCASSAAPGTVSQETQYFGPGTRLLVL.

The V and J genes are TRBV6-4 and TRBJ2-1; 13 nucleotides agree with TRBD2. Germline CDR1 reads MRHNA; CDR2 reads SNTAGT. This CDR3 has 15 amino acids. J was trimmed by 4 bases and V by 7 bases; bases with no gene match: 4. This CDR3 reads CASTQGLAGYNEQFF. CDR3 DNA: TGTGCCAGCACCCAGGGACTAGCGGGATACAATGAGCAGTTCTTC.

The chain employs TRBV4-1 and TRBJ1-5, with D maybe TRBD1 (5 bases). The V gene lost 6 bases and the J gene lost 5 bases, with 17 bases spanning the gap. This CDR3 contains 15 residues. Germline lookup yields CDR1 MGHRA and CDR2 YSYEKL. The CDR3 loop is CASSRSGGKDQPQHF. The DNA for the CDR3 is TGCGCCAGCAGTCGCTCGGGGGGGAAGGATCAGCCCCAGCATTTT.

This chain connects TRBV18 to TRBJ1-1; tentative D call: TRBD1 (5 bases). The CDR3 loop spans 12 amino acids. The V and J ends lost 3 bases and 6 bases respectively, with 8 bases between them. Germline values: CDR1 KGHSH, CDR2 LQKENI. This CDR3 reads CASSPPGPEAFF. The CDR3 DNA reads TGTGCCAGCTCACCCCCGGGACCTGAAGCTTTCTTT.